This T cell receptor (beta chain) stems from a study of blood T cell repertoires in COVID-19. Overall study: From T cells, B-cell-depleted T cells, or PBMCs came the material, which was cDNA or gDNA.

This clone was seen only a few times. The CDR3 consists of 13 residues. Germline V gives CDR1 SEHNR, CDR2 FQNEAQ (reference sequence). Trimming stripped 0 bases from V and 4 bases from J, with 4 bases between. The assay was immunoSEQ multiplex PCR, and TCRdb's table has in-frame clones only and misses some. Of 150,000 or so clones listed, 65% to 90% are singletons. This TCR was recovered from a man aged 45-65 years who had recovered from COVID-19. Source material: PBMCs or T cells enriched from blood (not recorded which). The chain employs TRBV7-9 and TRBJ1-3, with D hard to call. The chain's CDR3 is CASSLATGNTIYF. The DNA of the CDR3 is TGTGCCAGCAGCTTAGCGACAGGAAACACCATATATTTT.